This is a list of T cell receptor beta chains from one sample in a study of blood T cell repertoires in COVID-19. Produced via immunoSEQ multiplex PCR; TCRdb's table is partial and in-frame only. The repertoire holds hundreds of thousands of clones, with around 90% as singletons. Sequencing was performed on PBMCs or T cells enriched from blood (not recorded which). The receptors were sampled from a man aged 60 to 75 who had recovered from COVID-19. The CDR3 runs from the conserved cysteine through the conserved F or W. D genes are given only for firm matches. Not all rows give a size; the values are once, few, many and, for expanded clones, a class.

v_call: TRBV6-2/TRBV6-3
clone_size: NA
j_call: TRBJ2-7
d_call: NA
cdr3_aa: CASSYGGVSSYEQYF
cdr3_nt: TGTGCCAGCAGTTACGGGGGCGTCAGTTCCTACGAGCAGTACTTC

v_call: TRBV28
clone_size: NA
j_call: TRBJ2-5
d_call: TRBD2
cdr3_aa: CASSSSGGPQETQYF
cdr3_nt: TGTGCCAGCAGTTCGTCGGGAGGGCCACAAGAGACCCAGTACTTC

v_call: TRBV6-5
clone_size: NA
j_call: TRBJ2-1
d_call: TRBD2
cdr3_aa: CASTARLAGNPEQFF
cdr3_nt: TGTGCCAGCACCGCCCGGCTAGCGGGAAATCCTGAGCAGTTCTTC

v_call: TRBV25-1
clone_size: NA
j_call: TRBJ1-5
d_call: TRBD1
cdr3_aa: CASVGQGDQPQHF
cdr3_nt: TGTGCCAGCGTCGGACAGGGCGATCAGCCCCAGCATTTT

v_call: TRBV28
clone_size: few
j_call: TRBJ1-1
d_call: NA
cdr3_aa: CASSLIIGGINTEAFF
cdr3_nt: TGTGCCAGCAGTTTGATTATTGGCGGAATAAACACTGAAGCTTTCTTT

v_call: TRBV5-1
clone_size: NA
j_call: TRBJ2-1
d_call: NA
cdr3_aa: CASSPDPGQFYNEQFF
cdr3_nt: TGCGCCAGCAGCCCGGATCCGGGACAATTCTACAATGAGCAGTTCTTC

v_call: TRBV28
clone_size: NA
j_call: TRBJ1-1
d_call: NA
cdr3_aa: CASRPYRSGDLEAFF
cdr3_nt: TGTGCCAGCAGACCCTATCGGTCCGGAGACCTCGAAGCTTTCTTT

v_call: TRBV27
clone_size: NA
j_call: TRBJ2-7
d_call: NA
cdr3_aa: CASSLGQISYEQYF
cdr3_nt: TGTGCCAGCAGTTTAGGGCAGATCTCCTACGAGCAGTACTTC

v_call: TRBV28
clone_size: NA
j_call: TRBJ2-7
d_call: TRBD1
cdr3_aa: CASSLHLGDRGHEQYF
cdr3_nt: TGTGCCAGCAGTCTCCACCTAGGGGACAGGGGCCACGAGCAGTACTTC

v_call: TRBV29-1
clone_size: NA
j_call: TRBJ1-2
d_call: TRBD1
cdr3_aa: CSVDGDRTNYGYTF
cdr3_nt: TGCAGCGTTGATGGGGACAGGACGAACTATGGCTACACCTTC

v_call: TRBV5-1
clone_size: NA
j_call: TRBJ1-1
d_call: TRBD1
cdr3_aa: CASRSTGGTEAFF
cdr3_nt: TGCGCCAGCAGGTCTACAGGGGGCACTGAAGCTTTCTTT

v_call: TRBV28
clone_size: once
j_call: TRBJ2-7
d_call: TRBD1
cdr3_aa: CASRTGQAYEQYF
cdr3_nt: TGTGCCAGCAGGACCGGACAGGCCTACGAGCAGTACTTC

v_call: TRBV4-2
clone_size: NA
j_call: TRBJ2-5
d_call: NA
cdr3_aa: CASSQGGLAETYQETQYF
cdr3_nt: TGTGCCAGCAGCCAAGGGGGGCTAGCGGAGACGTACCAAGAGACCCAGTACTTC

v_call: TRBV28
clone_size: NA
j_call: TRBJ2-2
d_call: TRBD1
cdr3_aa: CASTFSRGLIGELFF
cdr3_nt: TGTGCCAGCACTTTTTCCAGGGGGTTAATCGGGGAGCTGTTTTTT

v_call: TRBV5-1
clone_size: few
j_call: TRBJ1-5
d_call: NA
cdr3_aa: CASSLGTGGTNQPQHF
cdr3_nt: TGCGCCAGCAGCTTGGGTACGGGGGGCACCAATCAGCCCCAGCATTTT

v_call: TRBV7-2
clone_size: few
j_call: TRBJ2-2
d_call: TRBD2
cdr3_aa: CASSFRSGRSAGELFF
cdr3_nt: TGTGCCAGCAGCTTCCGTAGCGGGAGATCCGCCGGGGAGCTGTTTTTT

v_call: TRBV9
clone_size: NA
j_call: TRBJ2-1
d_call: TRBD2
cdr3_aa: CASSPRVAGVGYNEQFF
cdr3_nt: TGTGCCAGCAGCCCTCGGGTAGCGGGAGTAGGGTACAATGAGCAGTTCTTC

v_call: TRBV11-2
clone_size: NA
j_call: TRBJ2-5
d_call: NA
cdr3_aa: CASTSGGGRQETQYF
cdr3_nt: TGTGCCAGCACCTCTGGCGGGGGCCGCCAAGAGACCCAGTACTTC

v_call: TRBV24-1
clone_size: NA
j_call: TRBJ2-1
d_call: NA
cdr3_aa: CATSDPMRVAPHEQFF
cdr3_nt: TGTGCCACCAGTGATCCCATGCGGGTTGCCCCTCATGAGCAGTTCTTC

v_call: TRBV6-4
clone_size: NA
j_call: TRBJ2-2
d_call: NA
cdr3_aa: CASSLTGSNTGELFF
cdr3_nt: TGTGCCAGCAGCCTGACAGGCTCTAACACCGGGGAGCTGTTTTTT